This T cell receptor beta chain was sequenced in a study of Ad26.COV2.S vaccination and SARS-CoV-2 variants. Study at large: The Ad26.COV2.S arm of the COV1001 trial was where the donor was placed. Ad26.COV2.S was injected intramuscularly once or twice, 56 days apart.

A note on this clone: Its antigen is still unknown.

Treatment specified: around 19 received Ad26.COV2.S at low or high dose, single or two shots; about 5 received placebo; per-sample allocation not given. Sampling took place 63 days after the first vaccine or placebo injection. Notes on the study in general: Substantial response breadth was reportedly seen for spike-specific CD8+ and CD4+ T cells after vaccination.

Only in-frame clones appear in the TCRdb table, and some are missing; sequencing was by immunoSEQ multiplex PCR. In the table there are over 200,000 clones, approximately 87% of which are singletons. Trimming removed 5 bases from V and 0 bases from J, with 13 bases in between. The CDR3 loop spans 15 amino acids. The germline V gene has CDR1 SGDLS and CDR2 YYNGEE. The TCR comes from a person aged 18-65 years who received the Ad26.COV2.S COVID-19 vaccine or a placebo. The chain employs TRBV9 and TRBJ2-3, with unresolved D. The sequenced sample was peripheral blood, obtained in a trial of Ad26.COV2.S vaccine versus placebo. CDR3: CASSDAGPSTDTQYF. The CDR3 coding sequence is TGTGCCAGCAGTGATGCCGGGCCAAGCACAGATACGCAGTATTTT.